The 13 T cell receptor beta chains in this list originate from one sample, sequenced in a study of cytomegalovirus exposure and HLA in healthy donors. The PCR used 60 Vbeta and 13 Jbeta primers. Profiled with immunoSEQ multiplex PCR; TCRdb holds only in-frame clones, not every one. The sample contains tens of thousands of clones, about 66% of which appear only once. The sequencing input was PBMCs. The receptors shown here come from a man between 60 and 75 years old in good health and CMV-seropositive.

The V gene is TRBV5-4, the J gene TRBJ2-4; possibly TRBD1 for D (6 bases). Germline V gene sequence: CDR1 SGHNT, CDR2 YYREEE (reference sequence). The CDR3 is 13 residues long. V was cut by 2 bases and J by 7 bases, with 10 bases left in between. Here the CDR3 DNA reads TGTGCCAGCAGCTTTACAGGGCAGAACATTCAGTACTTC. Amino acid sequence: CASSFTGQNIQYF. The whole variable domain, filled in from reference TRBV5-4 and TRBJ2-4, reads ETGVTQSPTHLIKTRGQQVTLRCSSQSGHNTVSWYQQALGQGPQFIFQYYREEENGRGNFPPRFSGLQFPNYSSELNVNALELDDSALYLCASSFTGQNIQYFGAGTRLSVL.

The chain employs TRBV6-6 and TRBJ1-1; D call uncertain. The CDR3 consists of 13 residues. CDR1 and CDR2 (germline): MNHNY, SVGAGI (reference sequence). Between the trimmed V and J ends, which lost 2 bases and 5 bases, there was a span of 9 bases. This chain's CDR3 is CASSYGWATEAFF. In DNA form, the CDR3 reads TGTGCCAGCAGTTACGGGTGGGCGACTGAAGCTTTCTTT.

This clone is a singleton in its sample. The chain carries TRBV30 and TRBJ1-1, with D perhaps matching TRBD1 (5 bases). This CDR3 has 15 residues. V lost 0 bases and J 4 bases, leaving 15 bases between the germline ends. Germline V lookup: CDR1 GTSNPN, CDR2 SVGIG (reference sequence). The CDR3 reads CAWSVRPGGGTEAFF. The CDR3 DNA follows: TGTGCCTGGAGTGTACGACCGGGGGGAGGCACTGAAGCTTTCTTT.

CDR3 coding DNA: TGTGCCAGCTCACAGACAGGGGGAAATCAGCCCCAGCATTTT. Encoded protein: CASSQTGGNQPQHF. V is TRBV18 and J is TRBJ1-5; 9 positions match TRBD1. The CDR3 sequence is 14 residues long. Germline V CDR1 and CDR2: KGHSH, LQKENI. Trimming took 4 bases from V and 4 from J; bases not matched to a gene: 2.

This chain joins TRBV5-6 and TRBJ2-7; 8 bases fit TRBD1. Losses at the gene ends were 7 bases for V and 1 base for J; bases not matched to a gene: 10. Germline values: CDR1 SGHDT, CDR2 YYEEEE. CDR3 length: 15 amino acids. The CDR3 spells CASDLLGQGSYEQYF. The CDR3 region has the DNA TGTGCCAGCGATCTCCTAGGACAGGGTTCCTACGAGCAGTACTTC.

This clone was observed once. This rearrangement joins TRBV4-1 to TRBJ2-1; 7 nucleotides match TRBD2. V dropped 1 base and J dropped 4; count of bases not matched to a gene: 7. The germline CDR1 and CDR2 sequences are MGHRA and YSYEKL. There are 16 residues in the CDR3. The CDR3 DNA reads as TGCGCCAGCAGCCAAGGCGGGGGTACCGTTTACAATGAGCAGTTCTTC. Amino acids: CASSQGGGTVYNEQFF.

The chain joins TRBV27 to TRBJ2-7, with a weak D call TRBD1 (6 bases). The germline gives CDR1 MNHEY, CDR2 SMNVEV (reference sequence). The CDR3 totals 14 residues. Trimming shortened V by 4 bases and J by 2 bases, and 12 bases separated the two germline ends. This chain's CDR3 is CASSSPGQAYEQYF. In DNA form, the CDR3 reads TGTGCCAGCAGTTCTCCGGGACAAGCCTACGAGCAGTACTTC.

The chain has TRBV4-3 and TRBJ1-6; D not resolved. Germline V gene data show CDR1 as LGHNA and CDR2 as YSLEER. V was shortened by 1 base and J by 10 bases, with 14 bases between the two germline ends. This CDR3 has 15 amino acids. The CDR3 nucleotides read TGCGCCAGCAGCCAAGTTTGGCTACAGCCATCACCCCTCCACTTT. The encoded protein is CASSQVWLQPSPLHF.

The V gene is TRBV2, the J gene TRBJ1-2, with a weak D call TRBD1 (5 bases). V gave up 4 bases and J gave up 8 bases, with 14 bases separating them. The germline V gene has CDR1 SNHLY and CDR2 FYNNEI. The CDR3 covers 13 residues. The CDR3 DNA reads TGTGCCAGCAGTGGGGGCCAGTCAACGGGCTACACCTTC. Translating gives CASSGGQSTGYTF.

Concerning this clone: No conserved phenylalanine or tryptophan is present at the end of the CDR3, so a read error is the likely explanation. This sequence joins TRBV30 and TRBJ1-2; D is undetermined. This CDR3 has 14 residues. CDR1 and CDR2 (germline): GTSNPN, SVGIG (reference sequence). The V and J ends lost 0 bases and 0 bases respectively, with 8 bases between them. The DNA of the CDR3 is TGTGCCTGGAGTGTATTCTTCGCTAACTATGGCTACACCCTC. Translated, it gives CAWSVFFANYGYTL.

V gene TRBV21-1 combines with J gene TRBJ2-3; the table calls TRBD2, which could not be checked here. TRBV21-1 constitutes a pseudogene. The length of the CDR3 is 17 residues. The DNA for the CDR3 is TGTGCCAGCAGCAAAGAGGTAGCGGGCCATAGCACAGATACGCAGTATTTT. Amino acids: CASSKEVAGHSTDTQYF.

The gene calls are TRBV30 and TRBJ1-6; D is possibly TRBD1 (5 bases). The germline gives CDR1 GTSNPN, CDR2 SVGIG (reference sequence). This CDR3 spans 13 amino acids. Between the trimmed V and J ends, which lost 4 bases and 8 bases, there was a span of 12 bases. CDR3 region: CAWNIWGDSPLHF. DNA of the CDR3: TGTGCCTGGAATATCTGGGGCGATTCACCCCTCCACTTT.

The rearrangement joins TRBV5-4 to TRBJ2-3; 11 positions match TRBD1. This CDR3 has 16 residues. CDR1 is SGHNT, CDR2 YYREEE, per germline (reference sequence). J was trimmed by 0 bases and V by 4 bases; bases with no gene match: 4. CDR3 DNA sequence: TGTGCCAGCAGCACCAGGACAGGGGGCAGCACAGATACGCAGTATTTT. Protein product: CASSTRTGGSTDTQYF.